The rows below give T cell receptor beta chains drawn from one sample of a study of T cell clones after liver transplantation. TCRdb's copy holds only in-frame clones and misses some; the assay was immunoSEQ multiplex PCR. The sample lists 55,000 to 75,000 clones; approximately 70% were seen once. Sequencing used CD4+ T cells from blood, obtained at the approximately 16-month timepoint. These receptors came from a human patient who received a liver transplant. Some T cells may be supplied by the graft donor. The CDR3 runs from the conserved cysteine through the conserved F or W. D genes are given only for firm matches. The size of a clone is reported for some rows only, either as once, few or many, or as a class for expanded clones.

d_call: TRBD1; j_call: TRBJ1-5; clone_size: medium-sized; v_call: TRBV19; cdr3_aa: CASSIGTGGGQPQHF; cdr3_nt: TGTGCCAGTAGTATAGGGACAGGGGGAGGACAGCCCCAGCATTTT
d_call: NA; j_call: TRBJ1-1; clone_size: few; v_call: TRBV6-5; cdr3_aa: CASSYGSNTEAFF; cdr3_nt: TGTGCCAGCAGTTACGGGTCGAACACTGAAGCTTTCTTT
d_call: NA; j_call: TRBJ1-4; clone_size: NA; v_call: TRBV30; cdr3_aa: CAWTTGVNEKLFF; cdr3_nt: TGTGCCTGGACGACGGGGGTTAATGAAAAACTGTTTTTT
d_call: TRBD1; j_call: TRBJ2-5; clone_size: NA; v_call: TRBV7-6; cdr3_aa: CASSLGDSYAKETQYF; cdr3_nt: TGTGCCAGCAGCTTAGGGGACAGTTATGCTAAAGAGACCCAGTACTTC
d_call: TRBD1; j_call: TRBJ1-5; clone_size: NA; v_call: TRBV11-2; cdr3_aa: CASSLQGDRNQPQHF; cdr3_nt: TGTGCCAGCAGCTTACAGGGGGATCGCAATCAGCCCCAGCATTTT
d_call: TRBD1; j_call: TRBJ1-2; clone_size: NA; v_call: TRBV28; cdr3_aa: CASSSGGADYGYTF; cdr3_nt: TGTGCCAGCAGTTCAGGGGGCGCGGACTATGGCTACACCTTC
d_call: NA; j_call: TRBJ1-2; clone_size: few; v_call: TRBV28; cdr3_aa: CASSLGRLGGNYGYTF; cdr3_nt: TGTGCCAGCAGCCTCGGACGGCTAGGAGGTAACTATGGCTACACCTTC
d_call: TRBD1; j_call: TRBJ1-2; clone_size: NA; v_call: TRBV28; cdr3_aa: CASSFSSSRGDGYTF; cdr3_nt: TGTGCCAGCAGTTTTAGTTCGAGCAGGGGGGATGGCTACACCTTC
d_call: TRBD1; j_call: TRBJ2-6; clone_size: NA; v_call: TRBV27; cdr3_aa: CASRRQGSGNVLTF; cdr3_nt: TGTGCCAGCAGGCGACAGGGTTCGGGCAACGTCCTGACTTTC
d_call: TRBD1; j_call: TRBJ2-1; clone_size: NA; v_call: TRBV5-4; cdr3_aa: CASSLGTGYNEQFF; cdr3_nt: TGTGCCAGCAGCTTGGGGACAGGCTACAATGAGCAGTTCTTC
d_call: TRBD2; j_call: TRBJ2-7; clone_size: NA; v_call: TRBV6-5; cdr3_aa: CASSKDLAGEQYF; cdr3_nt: TGTGCCAGCAGTAAGGACCTAGCGGGAGAGCAGTACTTC
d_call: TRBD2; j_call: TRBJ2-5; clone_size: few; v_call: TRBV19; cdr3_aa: CASSMGSGRGETQYF; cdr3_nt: TGTGCCAGTAGTATGGGTAGCGGGAGAGGTGAGACCCAGTACTTC
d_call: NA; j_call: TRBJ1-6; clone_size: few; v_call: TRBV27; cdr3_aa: CASSLSGQINSPLHF; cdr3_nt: TGTGCCAGCAGTTTAAGTGGGCAGATTAATTCACCCCTCCACTTT
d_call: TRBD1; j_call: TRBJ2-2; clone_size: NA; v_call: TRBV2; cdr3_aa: CASSGTGLTGELFF; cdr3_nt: TGTGCCAGCAGTGGGACAGGCCTCACCGGGGAGCTGTTTTTT
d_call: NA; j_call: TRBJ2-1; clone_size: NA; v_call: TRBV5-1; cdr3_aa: CASSFLADNYNEQFF; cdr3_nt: TGCGCCAGCAGCTTCTTAGCGGATAACTACAATGAGCAGTTCTTC
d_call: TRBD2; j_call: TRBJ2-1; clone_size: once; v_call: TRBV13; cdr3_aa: CASSLEREGRNEQFF; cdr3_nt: TGTGCCAGCAGCTTAGAACGGGAGGGCCGCAATGAGCAGTTCTTC
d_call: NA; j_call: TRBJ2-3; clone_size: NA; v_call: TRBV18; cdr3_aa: CASSPPAPADTQYF; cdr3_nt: TGTGCCAGCTCACCGCCAGCGCCGGCAGATACGCAGTATTTT
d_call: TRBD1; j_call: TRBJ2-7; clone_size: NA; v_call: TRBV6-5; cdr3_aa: CASSYRDRAYEQYF; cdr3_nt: TGTGCCAGCAGTTACAGGGACAGGGCCTACGAGCAGTACTTC
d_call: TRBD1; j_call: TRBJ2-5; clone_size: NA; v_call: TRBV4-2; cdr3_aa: CASSQGTGGSQETQYF; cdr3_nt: TGTGCCAGCAGCCAGGGAACAGGGGGATCCCAAGAGACCCAGTACTTC
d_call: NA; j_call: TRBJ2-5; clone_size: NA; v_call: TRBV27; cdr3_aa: CASSLNWQGQETQYF; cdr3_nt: TGTGCCAGCAGTTTAAACTGGCAGGGCCAGGAGACCCAGTACTTC